The 20 T cell receptor beta chains in this list originate from one sample, sequenced in a study of blood T cell repertoires in COVID-19. The data were produced by immunoSEQ multiplex PCR, yet TCRdb's version contains in-frame clones alone and is incomplete. Of 350,000 to 450,000 clones listed, around 84% are singletons. The specimen was peripheral blood. The receptors were sampled from a woman under 30 with acute or convalescent COVID-19.

This clone occurred once. One end of the junction is discordant with germline, which a read error may explain. V is TRBV25-1 and J is TRBJ2-2, with D perhaps matching TRBD2 (5 bases). Per germline, CDR1 MGHDK and CDR2 SYGVNS. The CDR3 sequence is 13 residues long. For the CDR3, the DNA is TGTGCCAGCAGTGCGGAAAACAACGGGAAGCTGTTTTTT. This translates into CASSAENNGKLFF.

V usage is TRBV30 and J usage is TRBJ1-5; D is uncertain. CDR1 GTSNPN and CDR2 SVGIG come from the germline V gene (reference sequence). Trimming left V 3 bases short and J 6 bases short, with 15 bases between. The CDR3 covers 14 residues. The chain's CDR3 is CAWRGAPRGQPQHF. CDR3 coding DNA: TGTGCCTGGAGGGGTGCCCCACGGGGTCAGCCCCAGCATTTT.

The chain has TRBV6-6 and TRBJ1-5, with D perhaps TRBD1 (6 bases). V lost 7 bases and J lost 1, with 14 bases in between. The CDR3 loop spans 15 amino acids. CDR1 is MNHNY, CDR2 SVGAGI, per germline (reference sequence). CDR3 sequence (DNA): TGTGCCAGCATTGGGGACATCGGGAGCAATCAGCCCCAGCATTTT. Translated: CASIGDIGSNQPQHF.

This rearrangement joins TRBV2 to TRBJ1-2, with TRBD1 matching 9 bases. V was clipped by 4 bases and J by 8 bases; unmatched bases: 8. The CDR3 runs to 14 residues. The germline gives CDR1 SNHLY, CDR2 FYNNEI. CDR3 nucleotides: TGTGCCAGCAGTGGCTTACAGGGGGCGCGGGGCTACACCTTC. Its translation: CASSGLQGARGYTF.

The gene calls are TRBV27 and TRBJ1-2; tentatively, D is TRBD1 (5 bases). CDR1 and CDR2 from the germline V gene are MNHEY and SMNVEV (reference sequence). V dropped 6 bases and J dropped 4 bases, with 12 bases sitting between them. The CDR3 spans 13 residues. The CDR3 nucleotides are TGTGCCAGCAGCCCTCAGGGACTCTATGGCTACACCTTC. Translation gives CASSPQGLYGYTF.

This chain uses TRBV19 with TRBJ1-1; weak D call: TRBD1 (6 bases). Trimming removed 7 bases at V and 8 bases at J, with 17 bases between. Germline loops: CDR1 LNHDA, CDR2 SQIVND (reference sequence). The CDR3 totals 13 residues. The CDR3 loop reads CASTISGAWEAFF. The CDR3 DNA follows: TGTGCCAGTACTATTTCAGGGGCATGGGAAGCTTTCTTT.

V gene TRBV9 combines with J gene TRBJ2-7; 8 bases are a match to TRBD1. The V and J ends lost 4 bases and 3 bases, in that order; junction bases with no gene match: 6. The CDR3 spans 14 residues. The germline gives CDR1 SGDLS, CDR2 YYNGEE. CDR3 residues: CASSLSTGDYEQYF. CDR3 sequence (DNA): TGTGCCAGCAGCTTGTCGACAGGGGACTACGAGCAGTACTTC. The full variable domain, in which reference TRBV9 and TRBJ2-7 provide the parts outside the CDR3, is DSGVTQTPKHLITATGQRVTLRCSPRSGDLSVYWYQQSLDQGLQFLIQYYNGEERAKGNILERFSAQQFPDLHSELNLSSLELGDSALYFCASSLSTGDYEQYFGPGTRLTVT.

This clone was picked up one time. The V and J genes are TRBV6-5 and TRBJ1-1; D is possibly TRBD1 (6 bases). Germline lookup yields CDR1 MNHEY and CDR2 SVGAGI. Trimming removed 5 bases at V and 6 bases at J, with 13 bases between. This CDR3 has 13 amino acids. CDR3 protein: CASSTGSPAEAFF. CDR3 nucleotides: TGTGCCAGCAGTACAGGGTCCCCCGCTGAAGCTTTCTTT.

The chain carries TRBV5-3 and TRBJ1-2; D is perhaps TRBD1 (5 bases). TRBV5-3 is an ORF for which the function is uncertain. The CDR3 runs 15 residues. V lost 4 bases, J lost 4 bases, and 17 bases lay in between. In DNA form, the CDR3 reads TGTGCCAGAAGCCTCCTTCCAGGGTTTTCCTATGGCTACACCTTC. Translation gives CARSLLPGFSYGYTF.

This chain uses TRBV12-3 or TRBV12-4 with TRBJ1-1, with TRBD1 identical over 9 bases. V was pared by 6 bases and J by 4 bases, with 3 bases of the junction left unmatched. This CDR3 has 13 residues. The CDR3 loop is CASRGTGTTEAFF. As DNA, the CDR3 is TGTGCCAGCAGGGGGACAGGGACCACTGAAGCTTTCTTT.

The chain has TRBV7-3 and TRBJ1-1, with a possible D match to TRBD1 (6 bases). Trimming took off 4 bases at V and 4 bases at J, with 10 bases between the two ends. The CDR3 loop spans 13 amino acids. Germline CDR1 is SGHTA and CDR2 is FQGTGA. CDR3 DNA: TGTGCCAGCAGCTGGACAGTTACCACTGAAGCTTTCTTT. Protein product: CASSWTVTTEAFF.

This clone was observed once. V and J are TRBV5-4 and TRBJ1-3; 9 bases match TRBD1. The V segment lost 4 bases and the J segment 4 bases; nucleotides outside the gene matches: 6. The CDR3 spans 15 residues. CDR1 SGHNT and CDR2 YYREEE come from the germline V gene (reference sequence). The CDR3 reads CASSGGTGKGNTIYF. The CDR3 bases are TGTGCCAGCAGCGGCGGGACAGGGAAAGGAAACACCATATATTTT.

The table lists this clone with a few counts. The genes are TRBV9 and TRBJ2-7; possibly TRBD1 for D (6 bases). There are 13 residues in the CDR3. CDR1 is SGDLS, CDR2 YYNGEE, per germline. The V and J ends lost 3 bases and 4 bases respectively, with 11 bases between them. CDR3 sequence reads: CASSAMQGYEQYF. In nucleotides, the CDR3 is TGTGCCAGCAGCGCAATGCAGGGGTACGAGCAGTACTTC.

The J gene is TRBJ1-2, the V gene TRBV11-2; 9 positions match TRBD1. V shed 4 bases, J shed 3 bases, and the junction held 6 bases outside the gene matches. This CDR3 has 15 residues. Germline V lookup: CDR1 SGHAT, CDR2 FQNNGV. The CDR3 sequence: CASSSYRGRDYGYTF. Written as DNA, the CDR3 is TGTGCCAGCAGCTCCTACAGGGGGCGGGACTATGGCTACACCTTC.

The CDR3 here is CASSEAAGGPGEQYF. In DNA form, the CDR3 reads TGTGCCAGCAGTGAGGCCGCGGGAGGGCCAGGGGAGCAGTACTTC. The genes are TRBV6-1 and TRBJ2-7; TRBD2 aligns across 9 bases. The germline V gene has CDR1 MNHNS and CDR2 SASEGT. This CDR3 contains 15 residues. V lost 3 bases and J lost 7; bases outside the gene matches: 10.

This chain joins TRBV6-6 and TRBJ1-5; D might be TRBD1 (6 bases). The CDR3 contains 14 residues. V was clipped by 7 bases and J by 4 bases, with 14 bases between them. Germline loops: CDR1 MNHNY, CDR2 SVGAGI (reference sequence). Written as DNA, the CDR3 is TGTGCCAGCACAGGGCGGCAGGGGAATCAGCCCCAGCATTTT. Translating it yields CASTGRQGNQPQHF.

The chain couples TRBV18 to TRBJ2-1; 7 bases are a match to TRBD1. Germline CDR1 and CDR2: KGHSH and LQKENI. CDR3 length equals 17 residues. V was pared by 2 bases and J by 1 base, with 8 bases of the junction left unmatched. The DNA of the CDR3 is TGTGCCAGCTCACCAAGTCTTGACAGGGTGTCCTACAATGAGCAGTTCTTC. This encodes CASSPSLDRVSYNEQFF.

The chain employs TRBV9 and TRBJ2-3; TRBD2 matches 8 bases. V was clipped by 4 bases and J by 6 bases; unmatched bases: 10. Looked up from germline, CDR1 is SGDLS and CDR2 is YYNGEE. The CDR3 extends over 15 amino acids. CDR3 loop: CASSLDASGWDTQYF. The CDR3 nucleotides are TGTGCCAGCAGCCTAGACGCTAGCGGGTGGGATACGCAGTATTTT.

The genes are TRBV6-6 and TRBJ1-1, with a possible D match to TRBD1 (5 bases). V dropped 8 bases and J dropped 1 base, with 14 bases sitting between them. The CDR3 is made up of 14 amino acids. CDR1 and CDR2 (germline): MNHNY, SVGAGI (reference sequence). CDR3 bases: TGTGCCAGCGCCAAGACAGCGTCGAACACTGAAGCTTTCTTT. Translated, it gives CASAKTASNTEAFF.

The chain recombines TRBV20-1 with TRBJ2-7; 8 nucleotides agree with TRBD1. The junction had 6 bases not matched to a gene; V was cut back by 3 bases and J by 2 bases. CDR1 is DFQATT, CDR2 SNEGSKA, per germline (reference sequence). The CDR3 contains 14 residues. CDR3 nucleotide sequence: TGCAGTGCTAGTGGGGACAGGAATCCCTACGAGCAGTACTTC. This encodes CSASGDRNPYEQYF.